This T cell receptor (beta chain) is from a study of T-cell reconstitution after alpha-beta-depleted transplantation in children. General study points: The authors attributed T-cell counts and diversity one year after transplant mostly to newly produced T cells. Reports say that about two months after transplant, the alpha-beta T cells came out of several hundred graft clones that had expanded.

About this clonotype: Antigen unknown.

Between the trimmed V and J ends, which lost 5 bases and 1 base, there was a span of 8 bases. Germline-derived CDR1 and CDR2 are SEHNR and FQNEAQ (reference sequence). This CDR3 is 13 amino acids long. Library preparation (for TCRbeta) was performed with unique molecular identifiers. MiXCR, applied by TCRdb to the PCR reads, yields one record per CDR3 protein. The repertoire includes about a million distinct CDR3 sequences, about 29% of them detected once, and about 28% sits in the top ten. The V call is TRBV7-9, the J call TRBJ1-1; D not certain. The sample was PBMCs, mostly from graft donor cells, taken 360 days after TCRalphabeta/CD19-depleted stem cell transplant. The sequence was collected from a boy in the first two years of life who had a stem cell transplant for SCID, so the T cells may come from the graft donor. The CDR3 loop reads CASSPNANTEAFF. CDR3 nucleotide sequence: TGTGCCAGCAGCCCCAACGCGAACACTGAAGCTTTCTTT. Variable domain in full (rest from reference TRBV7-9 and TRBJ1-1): DTGVSQNPRHKITKRGQNVTFRCDPISEHNRLYWYRQTLGQGPEFLTYFQNEAQLEKSRLLSDRFSAERPKGSFSTLEIQRTEQGDSAMYLCASSPNANTEAFFGQGTRLTVV.